This TCR beta chain was recorded in a study of shared clonotypes between healthy human individuals. Naivety among CD8 cells was defined by CD45RO negativity and positive CCR7 selection, thereby excluding terminally differentiated effector memory CD45RA+ cells. The ends were cut back, 6 bases at V and 2 bases at J, with 11 bases in the middle. The CDR3 length is 13 residues. Germline assignment: CDR1 MDHEN and CDR2 SYDVKM. Clones were read by immunoSEQ multiplex PCR, and TCRdb kept only the in-frame ones, dropping some. The table includes about 680,000 clones, around 90% detected once. Sample: naive CD8+ T cells sorted from blood. The chain combines TRBV28 with TRBJ2-7; D may be TRBD1 (6 bases). The clonotype originates from a man aged 25-40 years in good health. Here the CDR3 reads CASRSTGAYEQYF. The DNA of the CDR3 is TGTGCCAGCAGATCGACAGGAGCCTACGAGCAGTACTTC. The variable domain in full, with the rest retrieved from reference TRBV28 and TRBJ2-7, is DVKVTQSSRYLVKRTGEKVFLECVQDMDHENMFWYRQDPGLGLRLIYFSYDVKMKEKGDIPEGYSVSREKKERFSLILESASTNQTSMYLCASRSTGAYEQYFGPGTRLTVT.